These 2 T cell receptor beta chains share one sample of origin, sequenced in a study of cytomegalovirus exposure and HLA in healthy donors. 60 Vbeta and 13 Jbeta primers were used in PCR. Sequencing used immunoSEQ multiplex PCR; TCRdb keeps in-frame clones, though not all of them. The sample comprises some 190,000 clones, around 76% of which are singletons, and over 1.5% rests with the top ten. Sequenced sample: PBMCs. The receptors were gathered from a man aged 35-49 years in good health and CMV-seronegative.

The chain couples TRBV6-5 to TRBJ1-6, with TRBD1 matching 12 bases. This CDR3 has 14 amino acids. Unmatched junction bases numbered 1, after V lost 5 bases and J lost 8 bases. The germline CDR1 and CDR2 sequences are MNHEY and SVGAGI. CDR3 loop: CASSRDRGHSPLHF. The DNA for the CDR3 is TGTGCCAGCAGTCGGGACAGGGGGCATTCACCCCTCCACTTT.

The chain carries TRBV7-9 and TRBJ1-2, with TRBD1 as a possible D gene (5 bases). Trimming left V 0 bases short and J 4 bases short, with 9 bases between. CDR1 is SEHNR and CDR2 is FQNEAQ in the germline V gene (reference sequence). This CDR3 is 14 amino acids long. DNA of the CDR3: TGTGCCAGCAGCTTAGCGTCGGACATCTATGGCTACACCTTC. As protein: CASSLASDIYGYTF.